These 3 T cell receptor beta chains were all obtained from the same sample, sequenced in a study of blood T cell repertoires in COVID-19. TCRdb's table, derived via immunoSEQ multiplex PCR, lists solely in-frame clones and lacks some. The sample holds approximately 150,000 clones, 80% to 90% seen once. Sequenced sample: peripheral blood. These receptors came from a woman older than 75 with acute or convalescent COVID-19.

V usage is TRBV7-3 and J usage is TRBJ2-5; D not certain. V lost 0 bases, J lost 7 bases, and 6 bases lay in between. CDR1 and CDR2 from the germline V gene are SGHTA and FQGTGA. The CDR3 is 12 amino acids. Written as DNA, the CDR3 is TGTGCCAGCAGCTTAACCAGTGGGACCCAGTACTTC. It is translated as CASSLTSGTQYF.

V and J are TRBV5-1 and TRBJ2-6, with a tentative D call TRBD1 (5 bases). From germline, CDR1 is SGHRS and CDR2 YFSETQ. The CDR3 spans 17 residues. V lost 2 bases and J 2 bases, leaving 14 bases between the germline ends. As DNA, the CDR3 is TGCGCCAGCAGCTTTGAACAGGCCATAACTGGGGCCAACGTCCTGACTTTC. Residues: CASSFEQAITGANVLTF.

V and J are TRBV18 and TRBJ1-4; D remains unclear. The CDR3 is 15 amino acids. Germline V gives CDR1 KGHSH, CDR2 LQKENI. The V and J ends lost 3 bases and 7 bases respectively, with 15 bases between them. CDR3 sequence reads: CASSPDSRAGEKLFF. The CDR3 DNA follows: TGTGCCAGCTCACCTGACTCCCGAGCGGGTGAAAAACTGTTTTTT.